One and the same sample provided the 30 T cell receptor beta chains below, sequenced in a study of T cell repertoires in cytomegalovirus infection. TCRdb reprocessed the reads with MiXCR, giving one entry per CDR3 protein. Counted here are 600,000 to 800,000 distinct CDR3 sequences, 20% to 30% occurring once; the ten biggest clones make up 6.5% to 10%. Sequencing was done on a sample of CD8+ T cells from PBMCs. Source of these receptors: a human donor in good health (CMV status not recorded). Some clones in this sample may be carry-over from other donors' samples.

The chain has TRBV7-9 and TRBJ2-7; possible D gene TRBD1, 5 bases. Germline values: CDR1 SEHNR, CDR2 FQNEAQ (reference sequence). The CDR3 is made up of 12 amino acids. V was clipped by 5 bases and J by 4 bases, with 9 bases between them. The chain's CDR3 is CASSRTFYEQYF. The CDR3 region has the DNA TGTGCCAGCAGCCGGACATTTTACGAGCAGTACTTC.

Many counts were recorded for this clonotype. The chain employs TRBV7-2 and TRBJ2-1; D is uncertain. The V and J ends lost 3 bases and 6 bases respectively, with 18 bases between them. The CDR3 length is 16 residues. The germline CDR1 and CDR2 sequences are SGHTA and FQGNSA. CDR3 DNA: TGTGCCAGCAGCTTTCATACGGAAACAATTCTCAATGAGCAGTTCTTC. It yields the protein CASSFHTETILNEQFF.

The genes are TRBV7-6 and TRBJ2-3; D is unclear. Germline CDR1 reads SGHVS; CDR2 reads FNYEAQ. There are 15 residues in the CDR3. The ends were cut back, 0 bases at V and 2 bases at J, with 9 bases in the middle. CDR3 DNA sequence: TGTGCCAGCAGCTTAGCGCTAGAAATCACAGATACGCAGTATTTT. This encodes CASSLALEITDTQYF.

This chain joins TRBV6-2 or TRBV6-3 and TRBJ2-7; D gene unclear. The CDR3 spans 13 residues. V lost 0 bases and J 3 bases, leaving 6 bases between the germline ends. Per germline, CDR1 MNHEY and CDR2 SVGEGT. As DNA, the CDR3 is TGTGCCAGCAGTTACTCGACAATCTACGAGCAGTACTTC. Its translation is CASSYSTIYEQYF.

The gene calls are TRBV2 and TRBJ2-2; D ambiguous. From germline, CDR1 is SNHLY and CDR2 FYNNEI. This CDR3 has 11 residues. Between the trimmed V and J ends, which lost 10 bases and 6 bases, there was a span of 9 bases. The CDR3 spells CATQVAGELFF. The CDR3 DNA is TGTGCCACCCAAGTTGCCGGGGAGCTGTTTTTT.

The chain carries TRBV4-3 and TRBJ2-2; D gene uncertain. Trimming pared 0 bases from V and 8 bases from J, leaving 16 bases between. The CDR3 consists of 16 residues. CDR1 LGHNA and CDR2 YSLEER come from the germline V gene. The CDR3 DNA sequence: TGCGCCAGCAGCCAAGATCCAGGCACGCTCAGAGGGGAGCTGTTTTTT. Its protein is CASSQDPGTLRGELFF.

This clonotype was counted at least ten times. The CDR3 nucleotides read TGTGCCAGCAGAGCAGGGACTAGCGGGGGGGGATGGGATGAGCAGTTCTTC. It is translated as CASRAGTSGGGWDEQFF. The chain combines TRBV7-2 with TRBJ2-1, with 16 bases identical to TRBD2. CDR3 length equals 17 residues. The trim removed 6 bases at V and 8 bases at J, leaving 10 bases unmatched. CDR1 and CDR2 from the germline V gene are SGHTA and FQGNSA. Variable domain in full (rest from reference TRBV7-2 and TRBJ2-1): GAGVSQSPSNKVTEKGKDVELRCDPISGHTALYWYRQSLGQGLEFLIYFQGNSAPDKSGLPSDRFSAERTGGSVSTLTIQRTQQEDSAVYLCASRAGTSGGGWDEQFFGPGTRLTVL.

This chain joins TRBV6-5 and TRBJ2-1, with D unclear. This CDR3 spans 14 amino acids. The germline V and J ends were trimmed by 1 base and 7 bases, with 11 bases remaining between them. The V gene's germline CDR1 is MNHEY and CDR2 SVGAGI. The CDR3 is CASSYWEIGNEQFF. Written as DNA, the CDR3 is TGTGCCAGCAGTTACTGGGAAATAGGGAATGAGCAGTTCTTC.

This clonotype has only one observation. The CDR3 DNA sequence: TGCAGCGTTGAAGACCTAAGGGACTCAGGGGAGCTGTTTTTT. Protein: CSVEDLRDSGELFF. The chain uses TRBV29-1 and TRBJ2-2; tentative D call: TRBD2 (6 bases). The CDR3 length is 14 residues. The V gene's germline CDR1 is SQVTM and CDR2 ANQGSEA. V lost 0 bases to trimming and J lost 8 bases, with 13 bases between them.

The chain combines TRBV27 with TRBJ2-7, with D hard to call. This CDR3 spans 14 amino acids. Germline assignment: CDR1 MNHEY and CDR2 SMNVEV (reference sequence). The ends were cut back, 4 bases at V and 2 bases at J, with 12 bases in the middle. CDR3 bases: TGTGCCAGCAGTTCCTCCGGGCCCACCTACGAGCAGTACTTC. This translates into CASSSSGPTYEQYF.

This clonotype was detected many times. The chain employs TRBV4-1 and TRBJ1-1, with a possible D match to TRBD1 (5 bases). The germline CDR1 and CDR2 sequences are MGHRA and YSYEKL. CDR3 size: 14 residues. Deletions cut 0 bases from V and 3 bases from J, with 8 bases between. This CDR3 reads CASSQDQGHTEAFF. The CDR3 nucleotides are TGCGCCAGCAGCCAAGATCAGGGACACACTGAAGCTTTCTTT.

The V and J genes are TRBV24-1 and TRBJ1-1, with TRBD1 identical over 7 bases. Germline trimming cut 4 bases from V and 7 bases from J; bases unmatched to any gene: 5. Germline CDR1 is KGHDR and CDR2 is SFDVKD. CDR3 size: 13 residues. In DNA, the CDR3 is TGTGCCACCAGTGACCCAAACAGGGGTGAAGCTTTCTTT. Its protein is CATSDPNRGEAFF.

The rearrangement joins TRBV11-2 to TRBJ1-1; unclear D gene. The CDR3 extends over 12 amino acids. Germline V lookup: CDR1 SGHAT, CDR2 FQNNGV. V lost 6 bases and J 0 bases, leaving 5 bases between the germline ends. CDR3 coding DNA: TGTGCCAGCAGACTGATGAACACTGAAGCTTTCTTT. Translation gives CASRLMNTEAFF.

This clonotype was seen repeatedly, ten times or more. J is TRBJ1-1 and V is TRBV6-5; the D is unclear. This CDR3 has 12 residues. V was clipped by 4 bases and J by 4 bases, with 7 bases between them. Per the germline V gene, CDR1 is MNHEY and CDR2 is SVGAGI. The CDR3 is CASSFDSTEAFF. Written as DNA, the CDR3 is TGTGCCAGCAGTTTCGATAGCACTGAAGCTTTCTTT.

The chain joins TRBV6-2 or TRBV6-3 to TRBJ1-5, with TRBD1 matching over 8 bases. Germline-derived CDR1 and CDR2 are MNHEY and SVGEGT. The CDR3 consists of 15 residues. Trimming cost V 6 bases and J 4 bases; bases outside gene matches: 8. The CDR3 DNA sequence: TGTGCCAGCAGAAAGGACAGGGAGCGAAATCAGCCCCAGCATTTT. This sequence encodes CASRKDRERNQPQHF.

This clonotype was counted only a few times. The J gene is TRBJ1-4, the V gene TRBV7-6; no clear D gene. Trimming removed 5 bases at V and 6 bases at J, with 19 bases between. The CDR3 totals 16 residues. The V gene's germline CDR1 is SGHVS and CDR2 FNYEAQ. In nucleotides, the CDR3 is TGTGCCAGCAGCCCTCGGGGAGGCCGTCCGGATGAAAAACTGTTTTTT. Translation gives CASSPRGGRPDEKLFF. Variable domain in full (rest from reference TRBV7-6 and TRBJ1-4): GAGVSQSPRYKVTKRGQDVALRCDPISGHVSLYWYRQALGQGPEFLTYFNYEAQQDKSGLPNDRFSAERPEGSISTLTIQRTEQRDSAMYRCASSPRGGRPDEKLFFGSGTQLSVL.

This clonotype was seen only a few times. J is TRBJ1-1 and V is TRBV27, with 11 bases aligning to TRBD1. The CDR3 runs to 13 residues. The trim removed 7 bases at V and 6 bases at J, leaving 4 bases unmatched. Germline V CDR1 and CDR2: MNHEY, SMNVEV (reference sequence). This CDR3 reads CASTLGQGAEAFF. CDR3 DNA: TGTGCCAGCACTTTGGGACAGGGGGCTGAAGCTTTCTTT.

This clonotype was detected many times. V usage is TRBV29-1 and J usage is TRBJ2-5; D unclear. Deletions cut 8 bases from V and 0 bases from J, with 13 bases between. Germline V gene lookup returns CDR1 SQVTM and CDR2 ANQGSEA. The length of the CDR3 is 13 residues. This chain's CDR3 is CSSGTNYQETQYF. CDR3 DNA: TGCAGCTCAGGCACCAATTACCAAGAGACCCAGTACTTC.

This clonotype was counted many times. The chain couples TRBV7-8 to TRBJ1-5; the match to TRBD1 covers 7 bases. The CDR3 consists of 14 residues. The junction had 10 bases not matched to a gene; V was cut back by 3 bases and J by 11 bases. The germline CDR1 and CDR2 sequences are SGHVS and FQNEAQ. This CDR3 is CASSFETGSLAQHF. As DNA, the CDR3 is TGTGCCAGCAGCTTCGAGACAGGGTCTTTAGCCCAGCATTTT. The variable domain in full, completed from reference TRBV7-8 and TRBJ1-5, reads GAGVSQSPRYKVAKRGQDVALRCDPISGHVSLFWYQQALGQGPEFLTYFQNEAQLDKSGLPSDRFFAERPEGSVSTLKIQRTQQEDSAVYLCASSFETGSLAQHFGDGTRLSIL.

This sequence joins TRBV12-3 or TRBV12-4 and TRBJ2-5; D remains ambiguous. Trimming pared 7 bases from V and 4 bases from J, leaving 16 bases between. The CDR3 is 14 amino acids. CDR3 sequence reads: CASTHIAAPETQYF. The CDR3 region has the DNA TGTGCCAGCACCCATATCGCCGCCCCAGAGACCCAGTACTTC.

This clonotype has more than one count but fewer than ten. The CDR3 sequence: CASSEDRGGTDTQYF. For the CDR3, the DNA is TGTGCCAGCAGTGAAGACAGGGGAGGAACAGATACGCAGTATTTT. The chain joins TRBV6-1 to TRBJ2-3, with a weak D call TRBD1 (7 bases). Trimming pared 1 base from V and 3 bases from J, leaving 11 bases between. The CDR3 is 15 amino acids. Looked up from germline, CDR1 is MNHNS and CDR2 is SASEGT.

The chain recombines TRBV6-5 with TRBJ2-3, with a possible D match to TRBD1 (5 bases). This CDR3 is built from 16 residues. V was clipped by 0 bases and J by 3 bases, with 13 bases between them. Germline CDR1 and CDR2: MNHEY and SVGAGI. CDR3 sequence: CASSYSIMGRTDTQYF. CDR3 in DNA: TGTGCCAGCAGTTACTCGATCATGGGGCGGACAGATACGCAGTATTTT.

The chain carries TRBV28 and TRBJ1-2, with D uncertain. This CDR3 has 11 amino acids. From germline, CDR1 is MDHEN and CDR2 SYDVKM. V was pared by 5 bases and J by 6 bases, with 7 bases between. CDR3 bases: TGTGCCAGCAGTAATCTCGATGGCTACACCTTC. Translation: CASSNLDGYTF.

In its sample, this clonotype was seen many times. The chain uses TRBV28 and TRBJ2-3; tentatively, D is TRBD2 (5 bases). This CDR3 has 14 residues. Germline loops: CDR1 MDHEN, CDR2 SYDVKM. V shed 5 bases and J shed 3 bases, with 12 bases lying between them. In DNA, the CDR3 is TGTGCCAGCAGTCCCCCCGGGGTAACAGATACGCAGTATTTT. Its protein product is CASSPPGVTDTQYF.

For the CDR3, the DNA is TGTGCCAGCAGTTCTAGCGGGACGAGCACAGATACGCAGTATTTT. This gives the protein CASSSSGTSTDTQYF. V usage is TRBV12-3 or TRBV12-4 and J usage is TRBJ2-3, with TRBD2 matching 9 bases. The CDR3 totals 15 residues. The V gene end was trimmed by 4 bases and the J gene end by 0 bases; junction bases not matched to a gene: 2.

In this sample, this clonotype turned up many times. The V gene is TRBV10-2, the J gene TRBJ2-3; 7 nucleotides line up with TRBD2. The CDR3 spans 15 residues. CDR1 WSHSY and CDR2 SAAADI come from the germline V gene. The J segment lost 1 base and the V segment lost 4 bases, leaving 5 bases of the junction unmatched. CDR3 DNA: TGCGCCAGCAGTGTAGCGGGCTCTCGCACAGATACGCAGTATTTT. Its translation is CASSVAGSRTDTQYF.

This clonotype was counted only a few times. The rearrangement joins TRBV6-2 or TRBV6-3 to TRBJ1-1; tentative D call: TRBD1 (5 bases). This CDR3 has 16 residues. Germline-derived CDR1 and CDR2 are MNHEY and SVGEGT. V lost 0 bases and J 4 bases, leaving 15 bases between the germline ends. CDR3 region: CASSYSQIRAGTEAFF. As DNA, the CDR3 is TGTGCCAGCAGTTACTCCCAAATCAGGGCGGGCACTGAAGCTTTCTTT.

The chain joins TRBV28 to TRBJ2-3; D gene unclear. The CDR3 extends over 14 amino acids. Germline V gives CDR1 MDHEN, CDR2 SYDVKM. V shed 2 bases and J shed 4 bases, with 10 bases lying between them. In DNA, the CDR3 is TGTGCCAGCAGTTTAATTCGTGACGCAGATACGCAGTATTTT. Translation: CASSLIRDADTQYF.

The chain combines TRBV14 with TRBJ2-3; D is ambiguous. The CDR3 loop spans 17 amino acids. Looked up from germline, CDR1 is SGHDN and CDR2 is FVKESK. V was shortened by 0 bases and J by 0 bases, with 13 bases between the two germline ends. The CDR3 loop is CASSQEDPGLSTDTQYF. Here the CDR3 DNA reads TGTGCCAGCAGCCAAGAGGATCCGGGCTTGAGCACAGATACGCAGTATTTT.

Regarding this clonotype: Mismatch with germline at one junction end may stem from a read error. CDR3 nucleotide sequence: TGTACCAGCAGTTACCCGGGGGGCCGAGAGACCCAGTACTTC. Protein: CTSSYPGGRETQYF. V usage is TRBV6-2 or TRBV6-3 and J usage is TRBJ2-5, with D possibly TRBD2 on 7 matching bases. Germline-derived CDR1 and CDR2 are MNHEY and SVGEGT. The CDR3 has 14 residues.